This T cell receptor beta chain was sequenced in a study of T cell responses to AZD1222 COVID-19 vaccine. Study as a whole: The analysis combined second doses at about 4 or about 12 weeks. Overall study findings and caveats: Reportedly, nearly half the spike-specific TCRs target unmutated variant regions. Donors were mostly white British, more females; clonal diversity possibly underestimated.

Points on this clone: Its antigen remains unknown.

V was shortened by 2 bases and J by 5 bases, with 14 bases between the two germline ends. Looked up from germline, CDR1 is SGHKS and CDR2 is YYEKEE (reference sequence). The CDR3 has 15 amino acids. Assay used: immunoSEQ multiplex PCR; TCRdb lists only in-frame clones, some missing. The repertoire holds roughly 100,000 clones, with approximately 89% as singletons. This clonotype originated in an adult in good health. The chain is built from TRBV5-5 and TRBJ1-5; perhaps TRBD1 as D (6 bases). Source: peripheral blood, taken on day 0 of AZD1222 vaccination. The DNA for the CDR3 is TGTGCCAGCAGCTTTATCGCAGGGGACTATCAGCCCCAGCATTTT. This translates into CASSFIAGDYQPQHF.